The 28 T cell receptor beta chains reported below all come from one sample, sequenced in a study of T-cell memory formation after mild COVID-19. TCRdb reprocessed the 5' RACE reads via MiXCR and lists one record per CDR3 protein. The sample gives about 140,000 distinct CDR3 sequences, 13% to 15% of which show up once; 25% to 30% is in the top ten. Sequencing was performed on PBMCs or a T cell subset sorted from them (not recorded which). These receptors were obtained from an adult woman who had mild COVID-19 (a few samples of this study predate the infection). Cell type and time point are not known.

This chain uses TRBV6-5 with TRBJ2-3, with 12 bases identical to TRBD2. This CDR3 comprises 18 residues. Germline trimming cut 4 bases from V and 0 bases from J; bases unmatched to any gene: 8. From germline, CDR1 is MNHEY and CDR2 SVGAGI. The CDR3, as DNA: TGTGCCAGCAGTTTGACTAGCGGGGGAAGGTATAGCACAGATACGCAGTATTTT. It codes for CASSLTSGGRYSTDTQYF.

The chain has TRBV7-2 and TRBJ2-7; 7 bases agree with TRBD1. The CDR3 runs 17 residues. Trimming removed 8 bases from V and 2 bases from J; junction bases left unmatched: 18. Germline CDR1 reads SGHTA; CDR2 reads FQGNSA. This CDR3 reads CASSRDSLTTSAYEQYF. DNA of the CDR3: TGTGCCAGCTCCCGGGACAGCCTGACCACCAGCGCCTACGAGCAGTACTTC.

The chain uses TRBV4-3 and TRBJ1-6; no reliable D call. There are 15 residues in the CDR3. The V gene lost 1 base and the J gene lost 4 bases, with 8 bases spanning the gap. Germline CDR1 reads LGHNA; CDR2 reads YSLEER. The CDR3, as DNA: TGCGCCAGCAGCCAAGGTGCACAGTATAATTCACCCCTCCACTTT. As protein: CASSQGAQYNSPLHF.

The chain employs TRBV13 and TRBJ2-7; 7 bases agree with TRBD1. CDR3 size: 14 residues. In germline, CDR1 is PRHDT, CDR2 FYEKMQ (reference sequence). The V and J ends lost 7 bases and 1 base, in that order; junction bases with no gene match: 7. The CDR3 sequence: CASKRQGRSYEQYF. CDR3 bases: TGTGCCAGCAAAAGACAGGGAAGGTCCTACGAGCAGTACTTC.

V and J are TRBV5-6 and TRBJ2-7, with D perhaps matching TRBD2 (5 bases). Germline V CDR1 and CDR2: SGHDT, YYEEEE. The ends were cut back, 3 bases at V and 0 bases at J, with 22 bases in the middle. The CDR3 runs to 18 residues. This chain's CDR3 is CASSSPAAPGELSYEQYF. In DNA form, the CDR3 reads TGTGCCAGCAGCTCCCCCGCGGCCCCCGGGGAACTCTCCTACGAGCAGTACTTC.

The CDR3 reads CATSDSTTGGRTEAFF. In DNA, the CDR3 is TGTGCCACCAGTGATTCCACGACAGGGGGCCGAACTGAAGCTTTCTTT. V is TRBV24-1 and J is TRBJ1-1; 10 bases align to TRBD1. The CDR3 is 16 residues long. The germline V gene encodes CDR1 KGHDR and CDR2 SFDVKD. The ends lost 2 bases at V and 5 bases at J; junction bases unmatched: 7.

In this sample, this clonotype turned up a few times. V and J are TRBV9 and TRBJ2-2; the match to TRBD1 covers 9 bases. The CDR3 length is 15 residues. J lost 7 bases, V lost 3 bases, and 7 bases had no gene match. Germline V gene lookup returns CDR1 SGDLS and CDR2 YYNGEE. This chain's CDR3 is CASSGGTGRNGELFF. The CDR3 bases are TGTGCCAGCAGCGGGGGGACAGGGAGGAACGGGGAGCTGTTTTTT.

As regards this clonotype: A clone one base away is much larger, so this may be a read error. The chain employs TRBV7-9 and TRBJ2-7; 7 bases line up with TRBD1. CDR1 and CDR2 (germline): SEHNR, FQNEAQ (reference sequence). J gave up 5 bases and V 4 bases, and 5 bases lay outside the gene matches. The CDR3 is made up of 13 amino acids. In nucleotides, the CDR3 is TGTGCCAGCAGCTCCCGGGACAGCAACGAGCAGTACTTC. It codes for CASSSRDSNEQYF.

The chain recombines TRBV3-1 with TRBJ2-7; 8 bases align to TRBD1. CDR3 length: 15 residues. V shed 2 bases and J 4 bases; nucleotides not matched to a gene: 7. The germline V gene has CDR1 LGHDT and CDR2 YNNKEL (reference sequence). CDR3 in amino acids: CASSQSGTGEYEQYF. As DNA, the CDR3 is TGTGCCAGCAGCCAATCCGGGACAGGAGAGTACGAGCAGTACTTC.

Ten or more counts support this clonotype. The rearrangement uses TRBV5-5 and TRBJ1-2; D is uncertain. The V end lost 1 base, the J end lost 6 bases, and 13 bases lay between the germline ends. This CDR3 is built from 14 residues. Per the germline V gene, CDR1 is SGHKS and CDR2 is YYEKEE (reference sequence). This CDR3 is CASSLWGEVDGYTF. Here the CDR3 DNA reads TGTGCCAGCAGCTTGTGGGGAGAGGTGGATGGCTACACCTTC.

This clonotype was seen a handful of times. One end of the junction varies from germline; a read error may be responsible. The chain employs TRBV12-3 or TRBV12-4 and TRBJ1-5, with a weak D call TRBD1 (5 bases). This CDR3 is 13 amino acids long. The CDR3 sequence: CASSQPQGGGLVF. DNA for the CDR3: TGTGCCAGCAGTCAGCCGCAGGGAGGAGGGTTGGTCTTT.

This clonotype was seen repeatedly, ten times or more. The chain joins TRBV20-1 to TRBJ2-7, with 10 nucleotides matching TRBD2. V shed 0 bases and J 1 base; nucleotides not matched to a gene: 6. The CDR3 covers 16 residues. CDR1 and CDR2 from the germline V gene are DFQATT and SNEGSKA (reference sequence). The CDR3 region is CSARDPGLAASYEQYF. In DNA, the CDR3 is TGCAGTGCTAGAGATCCAGGACTAGCGGCATCCTACGAGCAGTACTTC.

The gene calls are TRBV7-9 and TRBJ2-5, with 11 bases fitting TRBD2. The CDR3 totals 18 residues. From germline, CDR1 is SEHNR and CDR2 FQNEAQ (reference sequence). The V and J ends lost 5 bases and 5 bases, in that order; junction bases with no gene match: 16. CDR3 nucleotides: TGTGCCAGCAGCCGATCACGACCCGGGACTAGCGGAGGGGAGACCCAGTACTTC. Its translation: CASSRSRPGTSGGETQYF.

The sample holds a few counts of this clonotype. This chain joins TRBV10-3 and TRBJ2-5, with 10 bases identical to TRBD2. The junction had 10 bases not matched to a gene; V was cut back by 10 bases and J by 5 bases. The CDR3 sequence is 14 residues long. In germline, CDR1 is ENHRY, CDR2 SYGVKD. The CDR3 region has the DNA TGTGCCACCTCCTCTAGCGGGGGTAGCGAGACCCAGTACTTC. This gives the protein CATSSSGGSETQYF.

This clonotype was found a few times. V and J are TRBV6-2 or TRBV6-3 and TRBJ1-4; D uncertain. The germline V gene has CDR1 MNHEY and CDR2 SVGEGT. V was pared by 6 bases and J by 8 bases, with 16 bases between. The CDR3 is 14 amino acids. CDR3 bases: TGTGCCAGCAGCCATGGAAAGACCCCAGAAAAACTGTTTTTT. It is translated as CASSHGKTPEKLFF.

This clonotype was detected a few times. This chain joins TRBV12-3 or TRBV12-4 and TRBJ1-6, with D perhaps TRBD1 (5 bases). V was trimmed by 3 bases and J by 10 bases, leaving 16 bases between them. CDR3 length equals 15 residues. Here the CDR3 reads CASSFSLAQGSPLHF. For the CDR3, the DNA is TGTGCCAGCAGTTTTTCCCTTGCGCAGGGCTCACCCCTCCACTTT.

V usage is TRBV6-6 and J usage is TRBJ2-1, with 9 bases aligning to TRBD2. V dropped 2 bases and J dropped 6; count of bases not matched to a gene: 5. This CDR3 is built from 15 residues. The germline gives CDR1 MNHNY, CDR2 SVGAGI (reference sequence). Written as DNA, the CDR3 is TGTGCCAGCAGTTACGAGGGACTAGCTGGCAATGAGCAGTTCTTC. Its translation is CASSYEGLAGNEQFF.

This clonotype was counted between two and nine times. The chain recombines TRBV20-1 with TRBJ2-7; unclear D gene. This CDR3 is built from 13 residues. Trimming removed 6 bases at V and 2 bases at J, with 14 bases between. Germline V gene data show CDR1 as DFQATT and CDR2 as SNEGSKA (reference sequence). In DNA form, the CDR3 reads TGCAGTGCCCCGGGTTCCGCCCCCTACGAGCAGTACTTC. It codes for CSAPGSAPYEQYF.

This clonotype was seen only a few times. The rearrangement uses TRBV7-9 and TRBJ2-7; 7 nucleotides align to TRBD1. After removal of 5 bases from V and 3 bases from J, the junction contained 10 bases not matched to a gene. Germline V gives CDR1 SEHNR, CDR2 FQNEAQ (reference sequence). The length of the CDR3 is 15 residues. The CDR3 spells CASSPTGPDLYEQYF. Written as DNA, the CDR3 is TGTGCCAGCAGCCCGACAGGGCCTGACCTCTACGAGCAGTACTTC.

The chain couples TRBV29-1 to TRBJ2-3, with D hard to call. Germline CDR1 SQVTM, CDR2 ANQGSEA. V was cut by 0 bases and J by 9 bases, with 10 bases left in between. The CDR3 loop spans 12 amino acids. CDR3 residues: CSVEDFTQTQYF. In nucleotides, the CDR3 is TGCAGCGTTGAAGATTTCACTCAGACGCAGTATTTT.

The rearrangement joins TRBV20-1 to TRBJ2-7; possibly TRBD1 for D (5 bases). This CDR3 is 11 amino acids long. Trimming took 7 bases from V and 3 from J, leaving 10 bases between them. CDR1 and CDR2 from the germline V gene are DFQATT and SNEGSKA (reference sequence). CDR3 in DNA: TGCAGTGTCTCAGGGAACTACGAGCAGTACTTC. Protein: CSVSGNYEQYF.

This clonotype showed up just a few times. This chain links TRBV4-2 with TRBJ2-1, with a tentative D call TRBD2 (6 bases). Germline V gene lookup returns CDR1 LGHNA and CDR2 YNFKEQ. V was clipped by 1 base and J by 2 bases, with 12 bases between them. This CDR3 has 16 amino acids. In DNA, the CDR3 is TGTGCCAGCAGCCAAGGACCTAGCGTAACCTACAATGAGCAGTTCTTC. Its protein is CASSQGPSVTYNEQFF.

The genes are TRBV29-1 and TRBJ2-7; the D call may be TRBD1 or TRBD2 (5 bases each). The CDR3 is 12 amino acids. The V gene's germline CDR1 is SQVTM and CDR2 ANQGSEA. V was clipped by 3 bases and J by 7 bases, with 13 bases between them. In DNA form, the CDR3 reads TGCAGCGTTGATCCAGGGTCGGGGGAGCAGTACTTC. This gives the protein CSVDPGSGEQYF.

V gene TRBV29-1 combines with J gene TRBJ2-1, with no clear D. The CDR3 length is 12 residues. Trimming cost V 4 bases and J 3 bases, with 7 bases left between them. CDR1 SQVTM and CDR2 ANQGSEA come from the germline V gene. The CDR3 region has the DNA TGCAGCGTTGGTGGGCTCTACAATGAGCAGTTCTTC. This gives the protein CSVGGLYNEQFF.

This chain links TRBV20-1 with TRBJ2-3; D is perhaps TRBD2 (6 bases). The V end lost 6 bases, the J end lost 2 bases, and 18 bases lay between the germline ends. Germline V gene sequence: CDR1 DFQATT, CDR2 SNEGSKA (reference sequence). The CDR3 covers 15 residues. This chain's CDR3 is CSARGGLRTTDTQYF. The CDR3 DNA follows: TGCAGTGCCCGGGGAGGCTTACGCACCACAGATACGCAGTATTTT.

This sequence joins TRBV15 and TRBJ1-2; a weak D match, TRBD1 (5 bases). CDR3 length equals 13 residues. V lost 5 bases to trimming and J lost 0 bases, with 7 bases between them. The germline gives CDR1 LNHNV, CDR2 YYDKDF (reference sequence). This CDR3 reads CATSEGSNYGYTF. CDR3 DNA: TGTGCCACCAGCGAGGGGTCTAACTATGGCTACACCTTC.

This chain connects TRBV11-2 to TRBJ2-7; TRBD1 matches 11 bases. Germline assignment: CDR1 SGHAT and CDR2 FQNNGV. The junction had 3 bases not matched to a gene; V was cut back by 5 bases and J by 6 bases. This CDR3 region has 13 residues. The DNA of the CDR3 is TGTGCCAGCAGCCGCGGGACAGGGGGCGAGCAGTACTTC. This codes for CASSRGTGGEQYF.

This chain uses TRBV5-8 with TRBJ1-1, with D perhaps matching TRBD1 (5 bases). The V gene lost 0 bases and the J gene lost 7 bases, with 13 bases spanning the gap. The CDR3 has 14 residues. CDR1 is SGHTS, CDR2 YDEGEE, per germline. In DNA, the CDR3 is TGTGCCAGCAGCTTGGCTGTTGGGGGGGGTGAAGCTTTCTTT. It codes for CASSLAVGGGEAFF. The whole variable domain, filled in from reference TRBV5-8 and TRBJ1-1, reads EAGVTQSPTHLIKTRGQQATLRCSPISGHTSVYWYQQALGLGLQFLLWYDEGEERNRGNFPPRFSGRQFPNYSSELNVNALELEDSALYLCASSLAVGGGEAFFGQGTRLTVV.